The T cell receptor beta chain described here comes from a study of T cells in localized non-small cell lung cancer. Broader study findings: Of the top 100 tumor clones, median around 60 were in adjacent lung, more than 25 among its top 100.

Clones were sequenced by immunoSEQ multiplex PCR, and TCRdb holds only the in-frame ones, with some missing. This sample has 45,000 to 55,000 clones, with 70% to 90% found just once. Concerning this clone itself: Its antigen is not identified.

The source of this sequence is a male donor aged 60 or over with stage III squamous cell lung carcinoma. Sequenced material: peripheral blood, taken before any cancer treatment.

The CDR3 DNA follows: TGTGCCAGTAGTCAACCCCGGGACAGGGATCAGCCCCAGCATTTT. This codes for CASSQPRDRDQPQHF. V and J are TRBV19 and TRBJ1-5, with 9 bases that match TRBD1. The trim removed 5 bases at V and 5 bases at J, leaving 7 bases unmatched. The length of the CDR3 is 15 residues. The germline V gene has CDR1 LNHDA and CDR2 SQIVND (reference sequence). The full variable domain, rest sourced from reference TRBV19 and TRBJ1-5, is DGGITQSPKYLFRKEGQNVTLSCEQNLNHDAMYWYRQDPGQGLRLIYYSQIVNDFQKGDIAEGYSVSREKKESFPLTVTSAQKNPTAFYLCASSQPRDRDQPQHFGDGTRLSIL.